This T cell receptor (beta chain) was identified during a study of cytomegalovirus exposure and HLA in healthy donors. The CDR3 is 12 residues long. Trimming left V 5 bases short and J 6 bases short, with 8 bases between. From germline, CDR1 is SSHAT and CDR2 FNYEAQ (reference sequence). Study-wide results and limits: A later analysis revealed that TCR association rates differed between HLA loci, peaking at DRB1 and bottoming out at HLA-C. A later analysis linked a missense variant in DCLRE1C to the trimming of TCR beta V and J genes. Later on, an analysis tied 15,000 to 20,000 TCR beta sequences to HLA alleles at 0.05 false discovery rate. The listing of 150 to 200 TCR beta chains classed them as cytomegalovirus-associated.

This clone showed up just a few times. Antigen specificity is unknown. Both 60 Vbeta primers and 13 Jbeta primers went into the PCR. Assay: immunoSEQ multiplex PCR; the TCRdb copy retains only in-frame clones and omits some. The table records about 160,000 clones, 60% to 85% of them present only once. The clonotype comes from a man aged 40-49 years in good health and CMV-seropositive. The chain employs TRBV7-7 and TRBJ2-1, with D unresolved. The sequencing input was PBMCs. The CDR3 DNA reads as TGTGCCAGCAGCGCCTATTTCAATGAGCAGTTCTTC. Translation: CASSAYFNEQFF.